Listed below are T cell receptor beta chains from one sample, sequenced in a study of blood T cell repertoires in COVID-19. TCRdb keeps only in-frame clones here, not all; method: immunoSEQ multiplex PCR. The top ten hold 1.3% of the sample, which has over 200,000 clones, approximately 83% seen once. Sample: peripheral blood. The receptors were gathered from a woman aged 30 to 39 with COVID-19, enrolled during active disease. Both conserved end residues are part of each CDR3. Each record gives: CDR3 DNA, CDR3 protein, D gene, J gene, V gene, CDR3 length. D genes are given only for firm matches.

TGTGCCAGCAGCTACCCGGGGGGGACAATGAACACTGAAGCTTTCTTT	CASSYPGGTMNTEAFF	.	TRBJ1-1	TRBV6-6	16
TGTGCCAGCAGCCAGCCTTTAGGGACAGGGTTGGGGACTGAAGCTTTCTTT	CASSQPLGTGLGTEAFF	TRBD1	TRBJ1-1	TRBV4-2	17
TGTGCCAGCAGCTTAACAGATACGCAGTATTTT	CASSLTDTQYF	.	TRBJ2-3	TRBV9	11
TGCGCCAGCAGCCAAGGGGACTACTACGAGCAGTACTTC	CASSQGDYYEQYF	TRBD2	TRBJ2-7	TRBV4-3	13
TGCGCCAGCAGCGCTTTACAGGGGTTGGCTGAAGCTTTCTTT	CASSALQGLAEAFF	TRBD1	TRBJ1-1	TRBV5-1	14
TGTGCCTCTAAGTCCAGGGAAAAACTGTTTTTT	CASKSREKLFF	.	TRBJ1-4	TRBV27	11
TGTGCCAGCAGTTCGAGGACTAGCGGGGTCATTGGGACCCAGTACTTC	CASSSRTSGVIGTQYF	TRBD2	TRBJ2-5	TRBV7-8	16
TGTGCCAGCAGCGCGAGAACCGGGACAGGGGGCACAGATACGCAGTATTTT	CASSARTGTGGTDTQYF	TRBD1	TRBJ2-3	TRBV9	17
TGTGCCAGCAGCAAACAGGGGGCGTACACCGGGGAGCTGTTTTTT	CASSKQGAYTGELFF	TRBD1	TRBJ2-2	TRBV7-2	15
TGTGCCAGCAGCCAGACAGGGAACACTGAAGCTTTCTTT	CASSQTGNTEAFF	.	TRBJ1-1	TRBV7-3	13
TGTGCCAGCAGCTTAGGAGGCGGGAGGGCCCCAGATACGCAGTATTTT	CASSLGGGRAPDTQYF	TRBD2	TRBJ2-3	TRBV11-1	16
TGTGCCAGCATGGTTCAGGGTCAGAATTATGGCTACACCTTC	CASMVQGQNYGYTF	.	TRBJ1-2	TRBV28	14
TGTGCCAGCAGCCTCCGAGGTGGCGATGAGCAGTTCTTC	CASSLRGGDEQFF	.	TRBJ2-1	TRBV27	13
TGTGCCAGCAGTGTTCCTATCCAGGACAGGGCGAACACTGAAGCTTTCTTT	CASSVPIQDRANTEAFF	TRBD1	TRBJ1-1	TRBV6-1	17
TGTGCCTGGGAGGACAGTTCGAATGAAAAACTGTTTTTT	CAWEDSSNEKLFF	.	TRBJ1-4	TRBV30	13